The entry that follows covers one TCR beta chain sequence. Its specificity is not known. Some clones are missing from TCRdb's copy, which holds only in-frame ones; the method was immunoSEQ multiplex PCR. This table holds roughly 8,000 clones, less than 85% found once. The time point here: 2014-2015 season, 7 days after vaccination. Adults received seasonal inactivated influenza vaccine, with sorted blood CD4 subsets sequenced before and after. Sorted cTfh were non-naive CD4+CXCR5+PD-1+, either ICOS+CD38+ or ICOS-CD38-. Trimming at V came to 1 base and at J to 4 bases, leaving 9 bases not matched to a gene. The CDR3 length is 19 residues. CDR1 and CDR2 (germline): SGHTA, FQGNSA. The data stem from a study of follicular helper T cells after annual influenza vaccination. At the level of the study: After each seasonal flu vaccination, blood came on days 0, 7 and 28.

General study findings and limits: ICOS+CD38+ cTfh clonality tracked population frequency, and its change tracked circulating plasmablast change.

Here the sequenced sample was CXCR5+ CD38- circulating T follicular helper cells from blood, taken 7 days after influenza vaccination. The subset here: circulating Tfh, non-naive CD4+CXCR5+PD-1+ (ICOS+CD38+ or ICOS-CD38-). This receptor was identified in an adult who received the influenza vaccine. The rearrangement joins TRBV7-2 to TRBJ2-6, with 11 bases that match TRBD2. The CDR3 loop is CASSLVFSGGAAGANVLTF. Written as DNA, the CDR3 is TGTGCCAGCAGCTTAGTGTTTAGCGGGGGGGCGGCCGGGGCCAACGTCCTGACTTTC.